This T cell receptor (beta chain) was profiled in a study of OX40 agonist ivuxolimab in advanced cancers. Looking at the study overall: The costimulatory receptor OX40 (CD134) was targeted by ivuxolimab, a fully human IgG2 agonistic monoclonal antibody. Intravenous ivuxolimab was administered to patients every 2 weeks at six dose levels: 0.01, 0.1, 0.3, 1.5, 3 and 10 mg/kg. Of the 50 to 55 patients in dose escalation, 19 had hepatocellular carcinoma, some 15 had melanoma, 9 had renal cell carcinoma and 9 had head and neck cancer. A male proportion of 75% to 85% and a mean age of roughly 55 years, ranging from about 20 to 79, were recorded for the dose-escalation cohort. Patients were allowed to have had prior anti-PD-1, anti-PD-L1 or anti-CTLA-4 therapy, and 40% of the dose-escalation patients had been treated with checkpoint inhibitors. Partial responses occurred in three dose-escalation patients: two with cutaneous melanoma and one with hepatocellular carcinoma. The purpose of peripheral TCRbeta sequencing was to test whether ivuxolimab changed TCR sequence diversity and led to clonal T-cell expansion. The monotherapy dose-escalation portion (N ≈ 52 patients) of the phase I ivuxolimab trial is reported in the paper. Beyond this particular receptor, the publication reports: Antigen specificity was not determined for the clonally expanded peripheral T cells. After ivuxolimab, more expanded clones were found on average in CD8+ T cells than in CD4+ T cells. Low levels of normalized T-cell clonal expansion were also seen in some patients who did not respond. In the 0.1-3.0 mg/kg groups, partial responders had among the lowest normalized peripheral clonal expansion, particularly in CD8+ T cells. At doses of 0.1 to 3.0 mg/kg, clonal expansion of both CD4+ and CD8+ blood T cells was observed from baseline to week 6.

CDR1 and CDR2, per the germline V gene, are SGHTA and FQGNSA. From the cysteine up to the phenylalanine, the CDR3 has a length of 15 residues. This entry keeps only the CDR3 DNA: 45 bases, framed from base 1. V gives up 1 base and J gives up 5 bases, and the segment between their germline ends measures 13 bases. To sequence the TCRbeta CDR3 region, genomic DNA was isolated from the sorted cells. The immunoSEQ Assay was used to sequence the TCRbeta CDR3 regions. Drawn from immuneACCESS, this table holds only the in-frame rearrangements with V and J called that TCRdb kept. Clones are partly lost; checked studies trace under half to an unresolved V gene and leave the rest unexplained. The sample data list about 79,000 clones, and approximately 88% of these were observed just once. Clones ranked in the top ten supply about 3.8% of the sample. As concerns this clone: This clone's antigen is unknown. Base qualities were left out, and no much larger clone turns up one base away.

The trial excluded patients who had a history of autoimmune disease or who were on systemic immunosuppression. Peripheral blood for TCR sequencing was collected from all dose cohorts at baseline, on cycle 4 day 1, and on cycle 7 day 1. Samples were obtained from an open-label, multicenter, first-in-human phase I dose-escalation trial of ivuxolimab. Adults with locally advanced or metastatic head and neck squamous cell, hepatocellular, melanoma or renal cell carcinoma were enrolled in the trial. CD4+ and CD8+ T cells were sorted separately from peripheral blood before TCR sequencing. The chain couples TRBV7-2 to TRBJ2-3, with TRBD2 as a weak D call on 6 bases. The receptor comes from an adult with an advanced solid tumor such as melanoma, head and neck, liver or kidney cancer. The sequenced sample was CD4+ or CD8+ T cells sorted from blood, obtained in a trial of the OX40 agonist ivuxolimab. The base sequence is TGTGCCAGCAGCTTAGACTACGCGGGATTAGATACGCAGTATTTT. It encodes CASSLDYAGLDTQYF.